Detailed here is one T cell receptor (beta chain). This sample is part of a study of blood T cell repertoires in COVID-19. About the study: Researchers got acute and convalescent COVID-19 samples from the United States, Italy and Spain. Sources were T cells, B-cell-depleted T cells, or PBMCs; the material itself was cDNA or gDNA.

Membership in each cohort depended on participant-reported clinical history. Authors' analysis steps: Amplifying reference gene primers gave estimates of nucleated cell counts. Measured with immunoSEQ multiplex PCR; TCRdb has only the in-frame clones, and not every one. D and trimming were read from the DNA, whereas the V and J calls and clone size are those reported in that table. The sample contains approximately 360,000 clones, roughly 90% of which appear only once. The CDR3 spans 15 residues. Trimming at V came to 2 bases and at J to 8 bases, leaving 10 bases not matched to a gene. Germline V gene data show CDR1 as MNHEY and CDR2 as SMNVEV (reference sequence).

V gene TRBV27 combines with J gene TRBJ1-2; 8 positions agree with TRBD1. This TCR came from a woman in her twenties or thirties with acute COVID-19. Sequencing was carried out using PBMCs or T cells enriched from blood (not recorded which). DNA of the CDR3: TGTGCCAGCAGTTTAGGGCAGGGGGCACTCTTAGGCTACACCTTC. Its translation: CASSLGQGALLGYTF.